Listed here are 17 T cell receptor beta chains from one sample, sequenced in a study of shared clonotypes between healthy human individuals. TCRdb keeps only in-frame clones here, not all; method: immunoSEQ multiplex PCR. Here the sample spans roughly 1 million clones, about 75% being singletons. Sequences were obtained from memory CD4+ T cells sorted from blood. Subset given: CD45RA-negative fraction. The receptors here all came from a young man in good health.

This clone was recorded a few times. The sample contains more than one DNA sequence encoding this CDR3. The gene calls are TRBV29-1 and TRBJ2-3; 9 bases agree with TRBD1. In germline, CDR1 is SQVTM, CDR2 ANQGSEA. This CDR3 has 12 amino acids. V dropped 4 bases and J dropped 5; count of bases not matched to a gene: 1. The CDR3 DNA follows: TGCAGCGTTGGACAGGGGGGAGATACGCAGTATTTT. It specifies CSVGQGGDTQYF.

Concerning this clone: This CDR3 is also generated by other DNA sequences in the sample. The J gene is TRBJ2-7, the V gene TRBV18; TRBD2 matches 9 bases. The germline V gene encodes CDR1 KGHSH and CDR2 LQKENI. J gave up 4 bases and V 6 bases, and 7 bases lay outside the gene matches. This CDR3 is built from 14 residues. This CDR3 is CASSRGGGGYEQYF. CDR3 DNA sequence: TGTGCCAGCTCCCGTGGCGGGGGGGGATACGAGCAGTACTTC.

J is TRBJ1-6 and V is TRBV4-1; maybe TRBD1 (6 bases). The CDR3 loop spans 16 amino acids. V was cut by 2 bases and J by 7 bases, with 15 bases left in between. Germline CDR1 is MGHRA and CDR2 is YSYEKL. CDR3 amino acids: CASSQLGRQGNSPLHF. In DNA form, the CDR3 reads TGCGCCAGCAGCCAACTAGGTAGGCAGGGGAATTCACCCCTCCACTTT.

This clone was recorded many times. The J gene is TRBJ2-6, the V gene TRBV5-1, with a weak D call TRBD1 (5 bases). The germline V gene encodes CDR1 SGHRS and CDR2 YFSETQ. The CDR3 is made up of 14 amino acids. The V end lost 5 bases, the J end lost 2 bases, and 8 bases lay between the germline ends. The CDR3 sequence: CASRGPPGANVLTF. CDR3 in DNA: TGCGCCAGCAGGGGGCCTCCTGGGGCCAACGTCCTGACTTTC.

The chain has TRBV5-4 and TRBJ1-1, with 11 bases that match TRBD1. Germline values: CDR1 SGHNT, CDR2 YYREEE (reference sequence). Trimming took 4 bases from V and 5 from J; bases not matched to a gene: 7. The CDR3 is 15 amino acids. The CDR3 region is CASSLNRDRGTEAFF. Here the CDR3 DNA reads TGTGCCAGCAGCCTGAACCGGGACAGGGGGACTGAAGCTTTCTTT.

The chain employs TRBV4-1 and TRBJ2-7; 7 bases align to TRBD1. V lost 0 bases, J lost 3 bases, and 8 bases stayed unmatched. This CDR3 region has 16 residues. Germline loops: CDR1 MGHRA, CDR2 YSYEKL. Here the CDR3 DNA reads TGCGCCAGCAGCCAAGATGGGACAGCTCTATACTACGAGCAGTACTTC. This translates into CASSQDGTALYYEQYF.

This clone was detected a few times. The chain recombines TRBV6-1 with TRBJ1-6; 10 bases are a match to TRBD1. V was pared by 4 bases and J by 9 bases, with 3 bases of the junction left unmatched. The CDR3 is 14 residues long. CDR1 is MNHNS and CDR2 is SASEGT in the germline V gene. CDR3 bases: TGTGCCAGCAGTGTTGACAGGGGGCCTTCACCCCTCCACTTT. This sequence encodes CASSVDRGPSPLHF.

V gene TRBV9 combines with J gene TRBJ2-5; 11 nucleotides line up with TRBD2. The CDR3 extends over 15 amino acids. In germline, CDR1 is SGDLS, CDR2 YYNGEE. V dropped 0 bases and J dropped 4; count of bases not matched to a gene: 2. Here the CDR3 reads CASSVVGTSGETQYF. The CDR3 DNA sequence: TGTGCCAGCAGCGTAGTAGGGACTAGCGGAGAGACCCAGTACTTC.

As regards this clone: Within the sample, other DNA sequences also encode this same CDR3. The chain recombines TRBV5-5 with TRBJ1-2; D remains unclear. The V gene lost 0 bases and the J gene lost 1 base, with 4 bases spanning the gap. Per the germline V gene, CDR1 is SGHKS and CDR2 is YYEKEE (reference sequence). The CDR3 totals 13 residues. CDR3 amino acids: CASSLGVNYGYTF. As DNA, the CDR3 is TGTGCCAGCAGCTTGGGAGTTAACTATGGCTACACCTTC.

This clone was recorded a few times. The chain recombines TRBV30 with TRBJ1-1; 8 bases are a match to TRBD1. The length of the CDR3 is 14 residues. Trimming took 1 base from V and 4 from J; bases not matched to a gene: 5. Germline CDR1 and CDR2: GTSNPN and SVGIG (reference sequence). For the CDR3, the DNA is TGTGCCTGGAGTGGGACAGGGTTGGTCACTGAAGCTTTCTTT. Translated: CAWSGTGLVTEAFF.

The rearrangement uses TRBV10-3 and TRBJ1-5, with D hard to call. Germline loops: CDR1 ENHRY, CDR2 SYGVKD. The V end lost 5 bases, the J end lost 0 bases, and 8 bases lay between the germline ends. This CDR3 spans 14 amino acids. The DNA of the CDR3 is TGTGCCATCAGTCAGGTCTATAGCAATCAGCCCCAGCATTTT. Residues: CAISQVYSNQPQHF.

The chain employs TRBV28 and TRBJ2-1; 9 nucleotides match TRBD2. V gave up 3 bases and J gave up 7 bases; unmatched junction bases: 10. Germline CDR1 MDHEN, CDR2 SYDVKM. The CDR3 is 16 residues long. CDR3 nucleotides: TGTGCCAGCAGTTTGATCCGCGGGGGGGCCGGAAATGAGCAGTTCTTC. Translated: CASSLIRGGAGNEQFF.

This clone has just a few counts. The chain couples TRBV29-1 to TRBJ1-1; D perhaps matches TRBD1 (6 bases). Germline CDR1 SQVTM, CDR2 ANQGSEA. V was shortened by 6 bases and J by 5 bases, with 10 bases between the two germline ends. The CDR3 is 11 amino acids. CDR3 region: CSVQGGTEAFF. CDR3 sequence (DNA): TGCAGCGTGCAAGGGGGAACTGAAGCTTTCTTT.

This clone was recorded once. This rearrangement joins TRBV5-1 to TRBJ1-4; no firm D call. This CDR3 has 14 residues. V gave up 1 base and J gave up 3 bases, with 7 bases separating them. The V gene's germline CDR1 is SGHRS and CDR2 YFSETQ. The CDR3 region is CASSLIASNEKLFF. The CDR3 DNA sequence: TGCGCCAGCAGCTTGATTGCTTCTAATGAAAAACTGTTTTTT.

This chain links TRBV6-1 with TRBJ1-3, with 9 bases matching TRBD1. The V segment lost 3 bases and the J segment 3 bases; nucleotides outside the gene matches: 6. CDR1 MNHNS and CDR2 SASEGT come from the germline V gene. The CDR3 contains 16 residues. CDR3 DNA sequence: TGTGCCAGCAGTGACGGCGGACAGGGGCGTGGAAACACCATATATTTT. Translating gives CASSDGGQGRGNTIYF.

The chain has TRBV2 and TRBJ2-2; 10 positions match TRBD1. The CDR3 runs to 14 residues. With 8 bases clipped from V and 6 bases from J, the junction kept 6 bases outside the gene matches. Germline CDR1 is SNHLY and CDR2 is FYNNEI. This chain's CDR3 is CASVGQGKAGELFF. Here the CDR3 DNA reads TGTGCCAGCGTGGGACAGGGGAAAGCCGGGGAGCTGTTTTTT.

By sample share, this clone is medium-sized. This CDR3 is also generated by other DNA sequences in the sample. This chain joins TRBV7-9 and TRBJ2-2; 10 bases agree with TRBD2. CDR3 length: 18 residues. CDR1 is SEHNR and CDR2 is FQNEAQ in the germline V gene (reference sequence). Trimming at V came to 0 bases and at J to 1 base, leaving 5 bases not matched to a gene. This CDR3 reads CASSLAPSGGRNTGELFF. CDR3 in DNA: TGTGCCAGCAGCTTAGCGCCTAGCGGGGGCCGGAACACCGGGGAGCTGTTTTTT.